A single sample gave rise to the 31 T cell receptor beta chains below, sequenced in a study of patients and donors after allogeneic stem cell transplantation. MiXCR was run by TCRdb on the RT-PCR reads, yielding one entry per CDR3 protein. The table lists a few hundred thousand distinct CDR3 sequences, 38% of them singletons. Sample: blood, either unsorted or a sorted T cell fraction (not recorded which). These TCRs come from a human donor who was either an allogeneic HSCT recipient or a stem cell or donor lymphocyte infusion donor (not recorded which). It is not recorded whose cells these are; they may come from a transplant donor.

The chain links TRBV28 to TRBJ1-2, with 8 bases lining up with TRBD1. The germline V gene has CDR1 MDHEN and CDR2 SYDVKM. CDR3 size: 14 residues. Germline trimming cut 5 bases from V and 7 bases from J; bases unmatched to any gene: 9. CDR3 amino acids: CASSPLRDRPGYTF. The CDR3 DNA reads as TGTGCCAGCAGTCCACTAAGGGACAGGCCTGGCTACACCTTC.

This clonotype was seen a single time. The V gene is TRBV20-1, the J gene TRBJ2-3; D not resolved. This CDR3 has 10 residues. Germline V CDR1 and CDR2: DFQATT, SNEGSKA (reference sequence). Between the trimmed V and J ends, which lost 4 bases and 4 bases, there was a span of 3 bases. The CDR3, as DNA: TGCAGTGCTATGGCAGATACGCAGTATTTT. This sequence encodes CSAMADTQYF.

The rearrangement links TRBV20-1 to TRBJ2-1; 13 nucleotides align to TRBD2. This CDR3 contains 17 residues. Germline V gene data show CDR1 as DFQATT and CDR2 as SNEGSKA (reference sequence). Losses at the gene ends were 4 bases for V and 0 bases for J; bases not matched to a gene: 6. The DNA of the CDR3 is TGCAGTGCTACGGGACTAGCGGGGCTCAGCTCCTACAATGAGCAGTTCTTC. Its translation is CSATGLAGLSSYNEQFF.

This chain uses TRBV12-3 or TRBV12-4 with TRBJ2-7; TRBD1 matches at 8 bases. With 5 bases clipped from V and 5 bases from J, the junction kept 8 bases outside the gene matches. The CDR3 covers 14 residues. The CDR3 region is CASSRTGWLDEQYF. In DNA form, the CDR3 reads TGTGCCAGCAGTCGGACAGGGTGGTTGGACGAGCAGTACTTC.

This chain joins TRBV28 and TRBJ1-6, with a possible D match to TRBD1 (5 bases). Trimming took 6 bases from V and 14 from J, leaving 17 bases between them. The CDR3 contains 13 residues. Germline CDR1 MDHEN, CDR2 SYDVKM. The CDR3 nucleotides are TGTGCCAGCAGCAGGGTCTTAACAAGCACCCTCCACTTT. Its translation is CASSRVLTSTLHF.

This clonotype appeared a few times. V is TRBV4-3 and J is TRBJ2-7; 10 bases fit TRBD1. V shed 4 bases and J 3 bases; nucleotides not matched to a gene: 6. The CDR3 contains 15 residues. CDR1 and CDR2 from the germline V gene are LGHNA and YSLEER. The CDR3 DNA sequence: TGCGCCAGCAGCCCATACGGACAGGGGGACTACGAGCAGTACTTC. This codes for CASSPYGQGDYEQYF.

This clonotype was detected only a few times. This chain uses TRBV2 with TRBJ1-5; D call uncertain. The CDR3 consists of 13 residues. Looked up from germline, CDR1 is SNHLY and CDR2 is FYNNEI. The germline V and J ends were trimmed by 4 bases and 7 bases, with 11 bases remaining between them. The CDR3 region has the DNA TGTGCCAGCAGTGGGAATTGGGAGCAGCCCCAGCATTTT. Amino acids: CASSGNWEQPQHF.

This clonotype was observed a handful of times. This sequence joins TRBV6-2 or TRBV6-3 and TRBJ2-1; TRBD2 matches 7 bases. Trimming took 1 base from V and 2 from J; bases not matched to a gene: 2. CDR1 MNHEY and CDR2 SVGEGT come from the germline V gene. The CDR3 has 15 amino acids. The CDR3 DNA is TGTGCCAGCAGTTACTATGGACTAGCCTACAATGAGCAGTTCTTC. This sequence encodes CASSYYGLAYNEQFF.

J is TRBJ2-5 and V is TRBV28, with D possibly TRBD2 on 5 matching bases. The CDR3 has 16 residues. Germline CDR1 reads MDHEN; CDR2 reads SYDVKM. V shed 2 bases and J shed 0 bases, with 13 bases lying between them. CDR3 sequence reads: CASSLVQDSYQETQYF. CDR3 DNA sequence: TGTGCCAGCAGTTTAGTGCAGGACTCCTACCAAGAGACCCAGTACTTC.

This clonotype was counted only a few times. This chain joins TRBV19 and TRBJ2-3; TRBD1 or TRBD2 may be the D gene (5 bases each). The CDR3 is made up of 15 amino acids. CDR1 is LNHDA and CDR2 is SQIVND in the germline V gene (reference sequence). V was cut by 5 bases and J by 7 bases, with 19 bases left in between. Written as DNA, the CDR3 is TGTGCCAGTAGTCTCTACGGGACGGCATCGAATACGCAGTATTTT. It translates to CASSLYGTASNTQYF.

This clonotype has more than one count but fewer than ten. This chain connects TRBV5-1 to TRBJ2-3, with 7 bases that match TRBD2. The CDR3 sequence is 16 residues long. Trimming cost V 0 bases and J 3 bases; bases outside gene matches: 7. Germline loops: CDR1 SGHRS, CDR2 YFSETQ. In DNA form, the CDR3 reads TGCGCCAGCAGCTTGGAGGTAGCGGGCTCAACAGATACGCAGTATTTT. It specifies CASSLEVAGSTDTQYF.

V is TRBV28 and J is TRBJ1-2, with TRBD1 as a possible D gene (5 bases). Trimming left V 6 bases short and J 4 bases short, with 15 bases between. Germline-derived CDR1 and CDR2 are MDHEN and SYDVKM. CDR3 length: 14 residues. The CDR3 sequence: CASRGQGRGYGYTF. The DNA of the CDR3 is TGTGCCAGCAGGGGGCAGGGTAGGGGCTATGGCTACACCTTC.

The gene calls are TRBV5-1 and TRBJ2-3; D call uncertain. Between the trimmed V and J ends, which lost 4 bases and 4 bases, there was a span of 7 bases. Germline V lookup: CDR1 SGHRS, CDR2 YFSETQ. The length of the CDR3 is 12 residues. The CDR3 region is CASSVPPDTQYF. CDR3 DNA sequence: TGCGCCAGCAGCGTCCCCCCAGATACGCAGTATTTT.

J is TRBJ2-3 and V is TRBV4-1; 7 positions match TRBD1. In germline, CDR1 is MGHRA, CDR2 YSYEKL. The CDR3 covers 16 residues. The junction had 10 bases not matched to a gene; V was cut back by 4 bases and J by 3 bases. The CDR3 reads CASSPRGFEGTDTQYF. The CDR3, as DNA: TGCGCCAGCAGCCCCAGGGGGTTCGAGGGAACAGATACGCAGTATTTT.

The count of this clonotype is one. The chain joins TRBV20-1 to TRBJ2-1; 8 bases map to TRBD2. The V and J ends lost 7 bases and 0 bases, in that order; junction bases with no gene match: 8. This CDR3 is 15 amino acids long. Germline lookup yields CDR1 DFQATT and CDR2 SNEGSKA (reference sequence). In DNA form, the CDR3 reads TGCAGTGTTCACAAGCGGGGGAGCTCCTACAATGAGCAGTTCTTC. Amino acid sequence: CSVHKRGSSYNEQFF.

This clonotype was observed a handful of times. CDR3 bases: TGCGCCAGCAGCGGGCCCCGCTACGAGCAGTACTTC. As protein: CASSGPRYEQYF. V gene TRBV5-1 combines with J gene TRBJ2-7; no clear D. V lost 4 bases to trimming and J lost 3 bases, with 8 bases between them. Germline CDR1 and CDR2: SGHRS and YFSETQ. The CDR3 is made up of 12 amino acids.

The J gene is TRBJ2-3, the V gene TRBV3-1, with 7 bases that match TRBD2. CDR3 length equals 19 residues. V gave up 4 bases and J gave up 4 bases; unmatched junction bases: 20. Germline V gives CDR1 LGHDT, CDR2 YNNKEL (reference sequence). CDR3 coding DNA: TGTGCCAGCAGCCCCCCCCAATGGCATAGCGGGCAAAAGGCAGATACGCAGTATTTT. Translation gives CASSPPQWHSGQKADTQYF.

CDR3 amino acids: CASSQGWDSAFHQPQHF. The CDR3, as DNA: TGTGCCAGCAGCCAAGGTTGGGACAGCGCTTTCCATCAGCCCCAGCATTTT. The rearrangement joins TRBV7-9 to TRBJ1-5; 7 bases fit TRBD1. The germline CDR1 and CDR2 sequences are SEHNR and FQNEAQ (reference sequence). The length of the CDR3 is 17 residues. Losses at the gene ends were 5 bases for V and 5 bases for J; bases not matched to a gene: 15.

This clonotype was counted a few times. V usage is TRBV21-1 and J usage is TRBJ1-5; no DNA check was done on the table's D call, TRBD1. TRBV21-1 is noted as a pseudogene. The length of the CDR3 is 17 residues. The CDR3: CASSKEGEGQAYQPQHF. As DNA, the CDR3 is TGTGCCAGCAGCAAAGAGGGAGAGGGACAGGCCTATCAGCCCCAGCATTTT.

This rearrangement joins TRBV27 to TRBJ2-5, with D hard to call. The germline V gene has CDR1 MNHEY and CDR2 SMNVEV (reference sequence). The CDR3 is 14 residues long. V was clipped by 6 bases and J by 6 bases, with 17 bases between them. CDR3 nucleotides: TGTGCCAGCAGCCAGAAGTTCCGTTCGCAGACCCAGTACTTC. Translating gives CASSQKFRSQTQYF.

This clonotype was seen more than once but under ten times. The rearrangement links TRBV7-2 to TRBJ1-5; D remains unclear. The CDR3 is 16 amino acids. V was pared by 1 base and J by 2 bases, with 12 bases between. Germline V gives CDR1 SGHTA, CDR2 FQGNSA. As DNA, the CDR3 is TGTGCCAGCAGCTTAGTCGGGGTGGTTGGCAATCAGCCCCAGCATTTT. This sequence encodes CASSLVGVVGNQPQHF.

The chain carries TRBV5-5 and TRBJ2-7; D not resolved. The V gene's germline CDR1 is SGHKS and CDR2 YYEKEE (reference sequence). The CDR3 extends over 15 amino acids. Trimming shortened V by 6 bases and J by 5 bases, and 21 bases separated the two germline ends. DNA for the CDR3: TGTGCCAGCATCCTCACCGGAACGCCCTCGCACGAGCAGTACTTC. Its translation is CASILTGTPSHEQYF. The whole variable domain, remainder taken from reference TRBV5-5 and TRBJ2-7, is DAGVTQSPTHLIKTRGQQVTLRCSPISGHKSVSWYQQVLGQGPQFIFQYYEKEERGRGNFPDRFSARQFPNYSSELNVNALLLGDSALYLCASILTGTPSHEQYFGPGTRLTVT.

V gene TRBV7-6 combines with J gene TRBJ1-1; no firm D call. Deletions cut 5 bases from V and 5 bases from J, with 15 bases between. The CDR3 sequence is 14 residues long. Germline values: CDR1 SGHVS, CDR2 FNYEAQ. The CDR3 here is CASSLPLVGTEAFF. In nucleotides, the CDR3 is TGTGCCAGCAGCCTTCCCTTGGTTGGTACTGAAGCTTTCTTT.

V is TRBV28 and J is TRBJ1-5; tentatively, D is TRBD1 (5 bases). The length of the CDR3 is 14 residues. The V and J ends lost 5 bases and 6 bases respectively, with 14 bases between them. Germline CDR1 reads MDHEN; CDR2 reads SYDVKM. The CDR3 nucleotides read TGTGCCAGCAGTCTCCGGGGCCAGCCTCAGCCCCAGCATTTT. Translating gives CASSLRGQPQPQHF.

This clonotype turned up a few times. The chain carries TRBV9 and TRBJ1-1, with D possibly TRBD1 on 5 matching bases. This CDR3 is 14 amino acids long. V dropped 2 bases and J dropped 6 bases, with 14 bases sitting between them. Germline CDR1 reads SGDLS; CDR2 reads YYNGEE. CDR3 sequence (DNA): TGTGCCAGCAGCGTGGGGCAACGGGTTTCTGAAGCTTTCTTT. It codes for CASSVGQRVSEAFF.

V gene TRBV29-1 combines with J gene TRBJ2-1; tentatively, D is TRBD1 or TRBD2 (5 bases each). Germline V gives CDR1 SQVTM, CDR2 ANQGSEA. The CDR3 extends over 17 amino acids. Trimming cost V 3 bases and J 0 bases, with 18 bases left between them. The CDR3 nucleotides are TGCAGCGTTGATTCCTTTCCGGGGCAGAGCTCCTACAATGAGCAGTTCTTC. Protein sequence: CSVDSFPGQSSYNEQFF.

This clonotype came up a few times. This chain connects TRBV7-6 to TRBJ2-3; D is ambiguous. This CDR3 contains 14 residues. V lost 1 base and J 9 bases, leaving 14 bases between the germline ends. Germline CDR1 and CDR2: SGHVS and FNYEAQ. CDR3 in DNA: TGTGCCAGCAGCTTAGGACCCGACCCCTCCACGCAGTATTTT. Encoded protein: CASSLGPDPSTQYF.

This clonotype has only one observation. This chain connects TRBV12-3 or TRBV12-4 to TRBJ2-5, with 7 bases aligning to TRBD2. This CDR3 is built from 13 residues. The trim removed 6 bases at V and 6 bases at J, leaving 7 bases unmatched. This CDR3 reads CASSPRGRKTQYF. In DNA, the CDR3 is TGTGCCAGCAGCCCACGCGGGAGAAAGACCCAGTACTTC.

The gene calls are TRBV28 and TRBJ2-6, with no clear D. Germline values: CDR1 MDHEN, CDR2 SYDVKM. The CDR3 is 16 amino acids. Trimming took 5 bases from V and 0 from J, leaving 11 bases between them. The CDR3 sequence: CASSGPQVSGANVLTF. In DNA form, the CDR3 reads TGTGCCAGCAGTGGCCCTCAGGTCTCTGGGGCCAACGTCCTGACTTTC.

The chain recombines TRBV29-1 with TRBJ1-1; 7 bases fit TRBD1. Germline CDR1 reads SQVTM; CDR2 reads ANQGSEA. V gave up 4 bases and J gave up 6 bases; unmatched junction bases: 5. The length of the CDR3 is 12 residues. The CDR3 here is CSVVIQGAEAFF. The CDR3 nucleotides read TGCAGCGTTGTCATTCAGGGGGCTGAAGCTTTCTTT. Using reference TRBV29-1 and TRBJ1-1 for the parts outside the CDR3, the full variable domain is SAVISQKPSRDICQRGTSLTIQCQVDSQVTMMFWYRQQPGQSLTLIATANQGSEATYESGFVIDKFPISRPNLTFSTLTVSNMSPEDSSIYLCSVVIQGAEAFFGQGTRLTVV.

A few counts support this clonotype. CDR3 nucleotide sequence: TGCAGTGCTAGGATGAGCGGACTCTTCGCCGAAGCTTTCTTT. This gives the protein CSARMSGLFAEAFF. The gene calls are TRBV20-1 and TRBJ1-1; D is ambiguous. Trimming cost V 3 bases and J 8 bases, with 19 bases left between them. CDR1 is DFQATT and CDR2 is SNEGSKA in the germline V gene (reference sequence). This CDR3 has 14 residues.